This paragraph covers one TCR beta chain sequence. Sequence at one end of the junction differs from germline and may be a read error. This specimen belongs to a study of blood T cell repertoires in COVID-19. Study in general: Samples taken during acute and convalescent COVID-19 were collected in the United States, Italy and Spain. In each case, the material was cDNA or gDNA derived from T cells, B-cell-depleted T cells, or PBMCs.

Germline lookup yields CDR1 SSHAT and CDR2 FNYEAQ (reference sequence). The CDR3 has 16 residues. Authors' processing steps: Reference gene primer amplification in the assay estimated nucleated cell counts. Data came from immunoSEQ multiplex PCR; TCRdb stores just in-frame clones and leaves some out. From that table come the V and J calls and clone size; the DNA was used to work out D and trimming. The data hold 77,000 or so clones, with roughly 89% observed a single time. This chain links TRBV7-7 with TRBJ2-1, with 12 bases identical to TRBD2. The sample consisted of peripheral blood. This receptor was obtained from a man aged 45 to 65 with active COVID-19. Here the CDR3 reads CASSLGLAGPRDEQFF. CDR3 coding DNA: TGTGCTAGCAGCTTAGGACTAGCGGGGCCGAGGGATGAGCAGTTCTTC.